This passage covers 10 T cell receptor beta chains from one sample sequenced in a study of cytomegalovirus exposure and HLA in healthy donors. The method was immunoSEQ multiplex PCR; TCRdb's version includes in-frame clones alone and lacks a portion of them. Found here are 300,000 to 450,000 clones, approximately 90% of them singletons; the top ten hold approximately 0.8%. The sequencing sample was made of PBMCs. The receptors here all came from a woman between 18 and 29 years old in good health and CMV-seronegative.

This chain connects TRBV15 to TRBJ2-2; D gene ambiguous. Trimming stripped 5 bases from V and 8 bases from J, with 6 bases between. The CDR3 sequence is 11 residues long. CDR1 and CDR2 from the germline V gene are LNHNV and YYDKDF (reference sequence). The CDR3 sequence is CATSLTGELFF. The CDR3 region has the DNA TGTGCCACCAGCTTGACTGGGGAGCTGTTTTTT.

This rearrangement joins TRBV5-1 to TRBJ2-3; 8 bases align to TRBD2. Trimming at V came to 3 bases and at J to 2 bases, leaving 11 bases not matched to a gene. In germline, CDR1 is SGHRS, CDR2 YFSETQ. This CDR3 region has 17 residues. CDR3 coding DNA: TGCGCCAGCAGCTCCCCCCCCGATAGCGGGGTCACAGATACGCAGTATTTT. Its translation is CASSSPPDSGVTDTQYF.

This chain uses TRBV6-6 with TRBJ2-1; D may be TRBD1 (5 bases). Trimming removed 4 bases at V and 8 bases at J, with 15 bases between. CDR1 is MNHNY, CDR2 SVGAGI, per germline (reference sequence). This CDR3 has 14 residues. For the CDR3, the DNA is TGTGCCAGCAGTTTGGGGCAGGCGTTCGATGAGCAGTTCTTC. It is translated as CASSLGQAFDEQFF.

The chain uses TRBV7-7 and TRBJ2-7; no firm D call. This CDR3 comprises 13 residues. CDR1 is SSHAT and CDR2 is FNYEAQ in the germline V gene (reference sequence). Deletions cut 4 bases from V and 5 bases from J, with 12 bases between. The CDR3 region has the DNA TGTGCCAGCAGCTCCGGATCTGGAGACGAGCAGTACTTC. This sequence encodes CASSSGSGDEQYF.

The chain uses TRBV2 and TRBJ2-7; 11 nucleotides agree with TRBD2. The trim removed 10 bases at V and 0 bases at J, leaving 17 bases unmatched. CDR1 is SNHLY, CDR2 FYNNEI, per germline. The CDR3 runs 18 residues. The CDR3 region has the DNA TGTGCCACAAAGGGTAGGGCTAGCGGGGGGCCGGCCTCCTACGAGCAGTACTTC. Translated, it gives CATKGRASGGPASYEQYF.

The chain has TRBV5-1 and TRBJ2-1, with TRBD2 matching over 10 bases. Unmatched junction bases numbered 8, after V lost 0 bases and J lost 8 bases. In germline, CDR1 is SGHRS, CDR2 YFSETQ. The CDR3 has 16 amino acids. The CDR3 region is CASSLALAGEGDEQFF. CDR3 bases: TGCGCCAGCAGCTTGGCTCTAGCGGGAGAGGGCGATGAGCAGTTCTTC.

This clone was recorded a few times. The V and J genes are TRBV5-5 and TRBJ2-3; D call uncertain. Trimming stripped 1 base from V and 4 bases from J, with 10 bases between. The germline V gene encodes CDR1 SGHKS and CDR2 YYEKEE (reference sequence). The CDR3 loop spans 14 amino acids. The CDR3 protein is CASSLRRSPDTQYF. The CDR3 DNA is TGTGCCAGCAGCTTGCGTCGGAGCCCAGATACGCAGTATTTT. Combining the CDR3 with reference TRBV5-5 and TRBJ2-3 gives the whole variable domain DAGVTQSPTHLIKTRGQQVTLRCSPISGHKSVSWYQQVLGQGPQFIFQYYEKEERGRGNFPDRFSARQFPNYSSELNVNALLLGDSALYLCASSLRRSPDTQYFGPGTRLTVL.

The chain has TRBV7-7 and TRBJ2-2; 7 bases fit TRBD1. CDR3 length equals 14 residues. CDR1 and CDR2 (germline): SSHAT, FNYEAQ (reference sequence). Unmatched junction bases numbered 9, after V lost 5 bases and J lost 9 bases. The CDR3 region has the DNA TGTGCCAGCAGCCTGAACCAAAGGGGGCGGGAGCTGTTTTTT. Amino acids: CASSLNQRGRELFF.

The chain carries TRBV15 and TRBJ2-3; 7 positions agree with TRBD2. V shed 3 bases, J shed 3 bases, and the junction held 9 bases outside the gene matches. Germline V gives CDR1 LNHNV, CDR2 YYDKDF (reference sequence). The CDR3 spans 16 residues. CDR3 region: CATSSIRGGGTDTQYF. CDR3 sequence (DNA): TGTGCCACCAGCAGCATACGTGGGGGGGGGACAGATACGCAGTATTTT. The entire variable domain, with the rest obtained from reference TRBV15 and TRBJ2-3, is as follows: DAMVIQNPRYQVTQFGKPVTLSCSQTLNHNVMYWYQQKSSQAPKLLFHYYDKDFNNEADTPDNFQSRRPNTSFCFLDIRSPGLGDTAMYLCATSSIRGGGTDTQYFGPGTRLTVL.

This clone has a single count. The V gene is TRBV7-9, the J gene TRBJ2-3; TRBD2 matches 10 bases. The J segment lost 0 bases and the V segment lost 1 base, leaving 4 bases of the junction unmatched. The CDR3 totals 17 residues. Germline V lookup: CDR1 SEHNR, CDR2 FQNEAQ (reference sequence). The CDR3 DNA is TGTGCCAGCAGCTTAGGTGTAGCGGGGGGTAGCACAGATACGCAGTATTTT. It is translated as CASSLGVAGGSTDTQYF.